The present T cell receptor (beta chain) was sequenced within a study of T cell changes during pregnancy in multiple sclerosis. Produced via immunoSEQ multiplex PCR; TCRdb's table is partial and in-frame only. The sample shows about 44,000 clones, 89% of them seen only once. Germline CDR1 and CDR2: SGHRS and YFSETQ. This CDR3 comprises 17 residues. J gave up 7 bases and V 0 bases, and 7 bases lay outside the gene matches. The sequence was collected from a female donor with multiple sclerosis, enrolled in a pregnancy study. The chain combines TRBV5-1 with TRBJ2-2; 12 bases line up with TRBD2. The input for sequencing was CD4+ T cells from peripheral blood mononuclear cells, taken after pregnancy. Here the CDR3 DNA reads TGCGCCAGCAGCTTGGGACTAGCGGGAGTCCCTGGCGGGGAGCTGTTTTTT. It codes for CASSLGLAGVPGGELFF.